This entry describes one T cell receptor (beta chain). Its cognate antigen is unknown. Library preparation (for TCRbeta) was performed with unique molecular identifiers. Each CDR3 protein gets one entry after TCRdb re-called the PCR reads with MiXCR. Of some 440,000 distinct CDR3 sequences listed, 16% are singletons. V shed 1 base, J shed 0 bases, and the junction held 6 bases outside the gene matches. This CDR3 has 16 amino acids. CDR1 is SGHDT and CDR2 is YYEEEE in the germline V gene. The data stem from a study of T-cell reconstitution after alpha-beta-depleted transplantation in children. Study-wide results and caveats: Several hundred graft clones that had expanded were reportedly the source of alpha-beta T cells about two months after transplant. Counts and diversity of T cells one year after transplant came mostly from newly produced T cells.

The origin of this receptor is a boy under two years old who had a stem cell transplant for Wiskott-Aldrich syndrome, so the T cells may come from the graft donor. The chain recombines TRBV5-6 with TRBJ2-5; 7 bases are shared with TRBD2. Sequencing was performed on PBMCs, mostly from graft donor cells, taken 360 days after TCRalphabeta/CD19-depleted stem cell transplant. CDR3 residues: CASSLNGGTYQETQYF. CDR3 DNA sequence: TGTGCCAGCAGCTTGAACGGGGGGACGTACCAAGAGACCCAGTACTTC.